A single sample is the source of the 27 T cell receptor beta chains below, sequenced in a study of T cell repertoires in cytomegalovirus infection. TCRdb reanalysed the reads using MiXCR and keeps one entry per CDR3 protein. The data hold about 450,000 distinct CDR3 sequences, with roughly a third observed a single time. The sample consisted of PBMCs. Source of these receptors: a human donor in good health (CMV status not recorded). Some clones in this sample may be carry-over from other donors' samples.

This clonotype was seen many times. V gene TRBV7-2 combines with J gene TRBJ2-1; TRBD2 aligns across 15 bases. The CDR3 extends over 19 amino acids. Looked up from germline, CDR1 is SGHTA and CDR2 is FQGNSA. V shed 7 bases and J 0 bases; nucleotides not matched to a gene: 10. The CDR3 nucleotides read TGTGCCAGCAACATACCGGGACTAGCGGGGGGAAGCTCCTACAATGAGCAGTTCTTC. Translating it yields CASNIPGLAGGSSYNEQFF.

Regarding this clonotype: No conserved phenylalanine or tryptophan is present at the end of the CDR3, so a read error is the likely explanation. The chain links TRBV12-3 or TRBV12-4 to TRBJ1-2; 8 bases match TRBD1. CDR3 length equals 13 residues. V was pared by 5 bases and J by 8 bases, with 7 bases of the junction left unmatched. The CDR3 is CASSADRVNGYTV. The CDR3, as DNA: TGTGCCAGCAGTGCGGACAGGGTGAACGGCTACACCGTC.

Notes on this clonotype: Since a much larger clone is just one base distant, this may be a read error. This sequence joins TRBV19 and TRBJ2-6; D is perhaps TRBD1 (6 bases). Trimming took off 6 bases at V and 3 bases at J, with 12 bases between the two ends. Germline-derived CDR1 and CDR2 are LNHDA and SQIVND (reference sequence). The CDR3 length is 15 residues. CDR3 in DNA: TGTGCCAGTAGCGAAAGGGGGTTTGGGGCCAACGTCCTGACTTTC. It translates to CASSERGFGANVLTF.

At least ten counts were recorded for this clonotype. J is TRBJ2-7 and V is TRBV6-2 or TRBV6-3; D is possibly TRBD2 (6 bases). Germline values: CDR1 MNHEY, CDR2 SVGEGT. Deletions cut 10 bases from V and 5 bases from J, with 21 bases between. CDR3 size: 14 residues. The CDR3 coding sequence is TGTGCCACCCAGGGACTGATATTTTTCCACGAGCAGTACTTC. Amino acid sequence: CATQGLIFFHEQYF.

The rearrangement uses TRBV18 and TRBJ2-2; a possible D gene is TRBD1 (5 bases). Trimming removed 2 bases at V and 1 base at J, with 8 bases between. The CDR3 is made up of 15 amino acids. Germline CDR1 KGHSH, CDR2 LQKENI. The CDR3 reads CASSPSRVNTGELFF. The CDR3 nucleotides read TGTGCCAGCTCACCATCCAGGGTGAACACCGGGGAGCTGTTTTTT.

The chain employs TRBV20-1 and TRBJ2-3, with D possibly matching TRBD2 (5 bases). This CDR3 region has 15 residues. Per germline, CDR1 DFQATT and CDR2 SNEGSKA (reference sequence). Trimming took off 3 bases at V and 1 base at J, with 14 bases between the two ends. Here the CDR3 reads CSASRASSRTDTQYF. In DNA form, the CDR3 reads TGCAGTGCTAGTAGGGCTAGCAGTCGCACAGATACGCAGTATTTT.

This clonotype turned up a few times. The chain is built from TRBV4-1 and TRBJ2-7; possible D gene TRBD2, 5 bases. V lost 1 base and J 5 bases, leaving 12 bases between the germline ends. The CDR3 contains 14 residues. Germline CDR1 and CDR2: MGHRA and YSYEKL. Here the CDR3 DNA reads TGCGCCAGCAGCCAAGGGGAGCAGTCCCACGAGCAGTACTTC. It translates to CASSQGEQSHEQYF.

Note on this clonotype: The conserved closing phenylalanine or tryptophan is absent in this CDR3, likely reflecting a read error. The CDR3 bases are TGTGCCAGCAGCTTATCGGGCGCTGGGGCCACCGTCCTGACTTTA. This gives the protein CASSLSGAGATVLTL. This chain connects TRBV7-6 to TRBJ2-6, with D possibly TRBD1 on 5 matching bases. CDR1 is SGHVS and CDR2 is FNYEAQ in the germline V gene. This CDR3 is 15 amino acids long.

The V gene is TRBV6-1, the J gene TRBJ2-7; the match to TRBD1 covers 9 bases. The CDR3 loop spans 16 amino acids. With 6 bases clipped from V and 2 bases from J, the junction kept 11 bases outside the gene matches. Germline values: CDR1 MNHNS, CDR2 SASEGT. Here the CDR3 reads CASRSIQGAQTYEQYF. CDR3 nucleotide sequence: TGTGCCAGCAGGTCCATACAGGGGGCACAAACCTACGAGCAGTACTTC.

The sample holds a few counts of this clonotype. The V and J genes are TRBV4-3 and TRBJ2-7, with 9 bases aligning to TRBD2. CDR3 length: 16 amino acids. Trimming cost V 2 bases and J 6 bases; bases outside gene matches: 11. Per germline, CDR1 LGHNA and CDR2 YSLEER. The CDR3 region is CASSQWAGGAMSEQYF. The CDR3 nucleotides are TGCGCCAGCAGCCAATGGGCGGGAGGGGCCATGAGCGAGCAGTACTTC.

This clonotype appeared a few times. The chain employs TRBV6-1 and TRBJ2-1; 9 nucleotides line up with TRBD2. The V gene end was trimmed by 2 bases and the J gene end by 6 bases; junction bases not matched to a gene: 5. There are 15 residues in the CDR3. Germline CDR1 MNHNS, CDR2 SASEGT. CDR3 DNA: TGTGCCAGCAGTGAATTAGCGGGGGCTCCCAATGAGCAGTTCTTC. Residues: CASSELAGAPNEQFF.

The table lists this clonotype with a few counts. The gene calls are TRBV7-9 and TRBJ2-5; no reliable D call. V gave up 1 base and J gave up 3 bases, with 9 bases separating them. The germline V gene has CDR1 SEHNR and CDR2 FQNEAQ (reference sequence). This CDR3 spans 14 amino acids. This CDR3 reads CASSLGTHEETQYF. CDR3 bases: TGTGCCAGCAGCTTAGGGACGCACGAAGAGACCCAGTACTTC.

This clonotype occurred a few times. The genes are TRBV4-1 and TRBJ1-4; a weak D match, TRBD1 (5 bases). V gave up 2 bases and J gave up 7 bases, with 20 bases separating them. Germline V CDR1 and CDR2: MGHRA, YSYEKL. This CDR3 spans 17 amino acids. CDR3 amino acids: CASSQLGTEEGPEKLFF. CDR3 coding DNA: TGCGCCAGCAGCCAACTCGGGACGGAGGAGGGCCCTGAAAAACTGTTTTTT.

The rearrangement uses TRBV20-1 and TRBJ2-1; 13 bases align to TRBD2. Germline-derived CDR1 and CDR2 are DFQATT and SNEGSKA (reference sequence). V was pared by 4 bases and J by 8 bases, with 5 bases of the junction left unmatched. The CDR3 runs 14 residues. Here the CDR3 reads CSANLGLAGDEQFF. The CDR3 DNA sequence: TGCAGTGCTAACCTCGGACTAGCGGGAGATGAGCAGTTCTTC.

The chain links TRBV7-9 to TRBJ1-1; D is possibly TRBD1 (5 bases). This CDR3 is built from 14 residues. From germline, CDR1 is SEHNR and CDR2 FQNEAQ (reference sequence). Trimming shortened V by 7 bases and J by 12 bases, and 24 bases separated the two germline ends. CDR3 protein: CASTSSATGEMTFF. In nucleotides, the CDR3 is TGTGCCAGCACCTCCTCCGCAACGGGGGAGATGACTTTCTTT.

V gene TRBV11-2 combines with J gene TRBJ2-7; D is unresolved. Germline values: CDR1 SGHAT, CDR2 FQNNGV. CDR3 size: 14 residues. The germline V and J ends were trimmed by 1 base and 3 bases, with 10 bases remaining between them. The CDR3 region is CASSLVPRNYEQYF. The CDR3 DNA reads TGTGCCAGCAGCTTAGTCCCCCGGAACTACGAGCAGTACTTC.

The V and J genes are TRBV6-5 and TRBJ1-1; the D gene is possibly TRBD1 (5 bases). The V and J ends lost 3 bases and 4 bases respectively, with 12 bases between them. Germline V lookup: CDR1 MNHEY, CDR2 SVGAGI. The CDR3 length is 14 residues. CDR3 bases: TGTGCCAGCAGTTATGTTCCGGGGGGCACTGAAGCTTTCTTT. As protein: CASSYVPGGTEAFF.

The J gene is TRBJ1-1, the V gene TRBV5-6, with a possible D match to TRBD1 (6 bases). The CDR3 consists of 15 residues. V lost 4 bases and J lost 2, with 15 bases in between. Germline V lookup: CDR1 SGHDT, CDR2 YYEEEE. CDR3 sequence: CASSQGQFVNTEAFF. As DNA, the CDR3 is TGTGCCAGCAGCCAAGGACAGTTCGTAAACACTGAAGCTTTCTTT.

At least ten counts were recorded for this clonotype. The chain couples TRBV7-2 to TRBJ1-1; D not certain. Germline CDR1 and CDR2: SGHTA and FQGNSA. This CDR3 contains 13 residues. V was cut by 2 bases and J by 7 bases, with 11 bases left in between. CDR3 region: CASSLYVLREAFF. In DNA, the CDR3 is TGTGCCAGCAGCTTATATGTTCTACGTGAAGCTTTCTTT.

The sample holds a few counts of this clonotype. This chain uses TRBV7-6 with TRBJ2-3; D unresolved. The V and J ends lost 4 bases and 0 bases respectively, with 11 bases between them. From germline, CDR1 is SGHVS and CDR2 FNYEAQ. CDR3 length: 15 amino acids. CDR3 DNA sequence: TGTGCCAGCAGCTCCAACAGCCACAGCACAGATACGCAGTATTTT. Protein: CASSSNSHSTDTQYF.

The J gene is TRBJ2-3, the V gene TRBV2, with D perhaps TRBD1 or TRBD2 (6 bases each). The CDR3 has 15 residues. Germline values: CDR1 SNHLY, CDR2 FYNNEI. Trimming took off 0 bases at V and 6 bases at J, with 13 bases between the two ends. CDR3 loop: CASSEAYGGGDTQYF. The DNA of the CDR3 is TGTGCCAGCAGTGAAGCCTACGGGGGCGGCGATACGCAGTATTTT.

The chain recombines TRBV6-2 or TRBV6-3 with TRBJ2-4; D not certain. Germline CDR1 is MNHEY and CDR2 is SVGEGT. The CDR3 is 14 residues long. V lost 7 bases and J 0 bases, leaving 10 bases between the germline ends. The CDR3 region has the DNA TGTGCCAGCATCAGTACCCTAGCCAAAAACATTCAGTACTTC. Translation gives CASISTLAKNIQYF.

This clonotype has a handful of counts. The genes are TRBV12-3 or TRBV12-4 and TRBJ2-2, with 14 bases lining up with TRBD2. The CDR3 extends over 18 amino acids. V was pared by 3 bases and J by 5 bases, with 8 bases of the junction left unmatched. The CDR3 bases are TGTGCCAGCAGTTTCGTTGGGACTAGCGGGGGAAGTACCGGGGAGCTGTTTTTT. Translating gives CASSFVGTSGGSTGELFF.

This chain connects TRBV12-3 or TRBV12-4 to TRBJ1-2; 7 nucleotides agree with TRBD1. V dropped 6 bases and J dropped 3; count of bases not matched to a gene: 10. The CDR3 is 15 amino acids. For the CDR3, the DNA is TGTGCCAGCAGCCCGGGACAGAGGTCACACTATGGCTACACCTTC. This translates into CASSPGQRSHYGYTF.

V is TRBV7-9 and J is TRBJ1-3, with D maybe TRBD1 (6 bases). V was clipped by 5 bases and J by 0 bases, with 14 bases between them. This CDR3 spans 16 amino acids. Germline assignment: CDR1 SEHNR and CDR2 FQNEAQ (reference sequence). The CDR3 bases are TGTGCCAGCAGCGTTAACAGGGTTACCTCTGGAAACACCATATATTTT. Protein: CASSVNRVTSGNTIYF.

This clonotype showed up just a few times. The J gene is TRBJ2-7, the V gene TRBV6-6; TRBD1 matches 8 bases. The V gene end was trimmed by 6 bases and the J gene end by 2 bases; junction bases not matched to a gene: 3. The CDR3 has 13 residues. Per germline, CDR1 MNHNY and CDR2 SVGAGI (reference sequence). CDR3 loop: CASRMGQAYEQYF. CDR3 DNA: TGTGCCAGCAGGATGGGACAGGCCTACGAGCAGTACTTC.

The rearrangement uses TRBV19 and TRBJ2-7; 7 positions match TRBD1. The CDR3 covers 13 residues. With 4 bases clipped from V and 2 bases from J, the junction kept 2 bases outside the gene matches. Germline CDR1 and CDR2: LNHDA and SQIVND (reference sequence). The CDR3 sequence is CASSNRGTYEQYF. The CDR3, as DNA: TGTGCCAGTAGTAACAGGGGCACCTACGAGCAGTACTTC.